This T cell receptor (beta chain) was captured by sequencing in a study of immune evolution from preneoplasia to lung adenocarcinoma. The CDR3 runs 14 residues. The method was immunoSEQ multiplex PCR; TCRdb's version includes in-frame clones alone and lacks a portion of them. The repertoire has more than 10,000 clones, about 70% of them found once; the top ten carry about 30%. This clone was seen a handful of times. Patients had resection in Japan or China between the mid-2010s and the late 2010s. The clonotype was recovered from a person aged 55 to 75 with lung adenocarcinoma. Some clones in this sample may be carry-over from other donors' samples. Source material: FFPE normal lung tissue adjacent to the tumor. The chain carries TRBV21-1 and TRBJ1-1. TRBV21-1 is recorded as a pseudogene. CDR3 coding DNA: TGTGCCAGCACCGGGTTGGGGGTGAACACTGAAGCTTTCTTT. Translating it yields CASTGLGVNTEAFF.